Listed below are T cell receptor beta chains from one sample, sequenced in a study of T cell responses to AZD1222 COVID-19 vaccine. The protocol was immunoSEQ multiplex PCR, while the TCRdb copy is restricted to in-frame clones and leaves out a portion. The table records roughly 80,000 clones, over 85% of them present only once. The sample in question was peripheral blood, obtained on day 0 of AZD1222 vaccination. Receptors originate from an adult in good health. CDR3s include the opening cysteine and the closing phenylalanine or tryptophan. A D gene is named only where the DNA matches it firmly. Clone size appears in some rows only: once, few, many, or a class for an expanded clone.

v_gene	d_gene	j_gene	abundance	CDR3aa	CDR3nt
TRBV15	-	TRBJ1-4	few	CATSRVRGDDEKLFF	TGTGCCACCAGCAGAGTCCGGGGGGACGATGAAAAACTGTTTTTT
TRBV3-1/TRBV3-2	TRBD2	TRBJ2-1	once	CASSQDDAGGRLRQFF	TGTGCCAGCAGCCAAGATGACGCGGGGGGGCGACTCAGGCAGTTCTTC
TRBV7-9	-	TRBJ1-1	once	CASSPQLGAFF	TGTGCCAGCAGCCCGCAACTTGGAGCTTTCTTT
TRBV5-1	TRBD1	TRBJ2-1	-	CASRPGTGWNNEQFF	TGCGCCAGCAGACCCGGGACAGGGTGGAACAATGAGCAGTTCTTC
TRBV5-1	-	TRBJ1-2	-	CASSLDSSNSYGYTF	TGCGCCAGCAGCTTGGATTCATCTAACAGCTATGGCTACACCTTC
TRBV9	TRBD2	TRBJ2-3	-	CASSVEWRLAGGRGTDTQYF	TGTGCCAGCAGCGTAGAATGGAGACTAGCGGGAGGGCGGGGCACAGATACGCAGTATTTT
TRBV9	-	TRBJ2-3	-	CASSVAVQGRGLSTDTQYF	TGTGCCAGCAGCGTAGCCGTACAGGGTCGTGGCCTTAGCACAGATACGCAGTATTTT
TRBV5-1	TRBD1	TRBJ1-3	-	CASSLGFPRDRGSGNTIYF	TGCGCCAGCAGCTTGGGATTTCCTCGGGACAGGGGGTCTGGAAACACCATATATTTT
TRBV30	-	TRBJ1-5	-	CAWSPHSGTRYDQPQHF	TGTGCCTGGAGTCCTCACTCCGGGACACGTTACGATCAGCCCCAGCATTTT
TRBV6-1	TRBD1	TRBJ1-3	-	CASSEVGRGRKNSGNTIYF	TGTGCCAGCAGTGAGGTTGGCAGGGGGCGAAAAAACTCTGGAAACACCATATATTTT
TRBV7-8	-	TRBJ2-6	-	CASSRLEGRSGANVLTF	TGTGCCAGCAGCCGGCTTGAGGGCCGCTCTGGGGCCAACGTCCTGACTTTC
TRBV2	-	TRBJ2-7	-	CASSEQGFYEQYF	TGTGCCAGCAGTGAGCAGGGTTTCTACGAGCAGTACTTC
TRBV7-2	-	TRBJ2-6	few	CASSTQGAGANVLTF	TGTGCCAGCAGCACCCAGGGTGCTGGGGCCAACGTCCTGACTTTC
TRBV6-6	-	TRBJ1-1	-	CASNYPVNTEAFF	TGTGCCAGCAACTACCCAGTGAACACTGAAGCTTTCTTT